These 23 T cell receptor beta chains were sequenced from one sample in a study of blood T cell repertoires in COVID-19. Measured with immunoSEQ multiplex PCR; TCRdb has only the in-frame clones, and not every one. This sample yields about 200,000 clones, of which approximately 90% are seen a single time; about 10% belongs to the top ten. The sequencing sample was made of peripheral blood. These receptors all come from a woman aged 50 to 60 with COVID-19, enrolled during active disease.

The chain carries TRBV5-4 and TRBJ2-7, with 10 bases fitting TRBD2. The CDR3 spans 15 residues. Germline CDR1 reads SGHNT; CDR2 reads YYREEE (reference sequence). With 5 bases clipped from V and 1 base from J, the junction kept 6 bases outside the gene matches. The CDR3 DNA follows: TGTGCCAGCAGACAGGAGGGACTAGCGTCCTACGAGCAGTACTTC. It translates to CASRQEGLASYEQYF.

The chain uses TRBV21-1 and TRBJ2-1; the table calls TRBD2, which could not be checked here. TRBV21-1 is assigned pseudogene status. The CDR3 is 13 amino acids. In DNA form, the CDR3 reads TGTGCCAGCAGCAAAGGTGGCGGGGATGAGCAGTTCTTC. Its translation: CASSKGGGDEQFF.

This clone was seen once. The chain carries TRBV15 and TRBJ1-5; 8 bases fit TRBD1. The CDR3 has 16 residues. Germline lookup yields CDR1 LNHNV and CDR2 YYDKDF (reference sequence). J gave up 7 bases and V 1 base, and 9 bases lay outside the gene matches. CDR3 amino acids: CATSRGIGQGKQPQHF. CDR3 bases: TGTGCCACCAGCAGAGGAATAGGACAGGGAAAACAGCCCCAGCATTTT.

The CDR3 sequence: CASSLGQGDVKTQYF. CDR3 DNA sequence: TGCGCCAGCAGCTTGGGACAGGGGGACGTAAAGACCCAGTACTTC. The rearrangement links TRBV5-1 to TRBJ2-5; TRBD1 matches 9 bases. Trimming removed 0 bases from V and 6 bases from J; junction bases left unmatched: 6. From germline, CDR1 is SGHRS and CDR2 YFSETQ. CDR3 length: 15 amino acids.

V is TRBV6-1 and J is TRBJ1-2, with D uncertain. Germline CDR1 and CDR2: MNHNS and SASEGT. Trimming took off 0 bases at V and 8 bases at J, with 13 bases between the two ends. CDR3 length: 14 amino acids. As DNA, the CDR3 is TGTGCCAGCAGTGAAGCGATGGGGAGGTACGGCTACACCTTC. This sequence encodes CASSEAMGRYGYTF.

The chain couples TRBV19 to TRBJ2-1; 9 bases fit TRBD1. With 5 bases clipped from V and 6 bases from J, the junction kept 8 bases outside the gene matches. The CDR3 spans 15 residues. Germline V gives CDR1 LNHDA, CDR2 SQIVND (reference sequence). The CDR3, as DNA: TGTGCCAGTAGTTCTCCCGGGACAGGGAGCAATGAGCAGTTCTTC. As protein: CASSSPGTGSNEQFF.

The chain uses TRBV9 and TRBJ2-2; a weak D match, TRBD2 (6 bases). V shed 4 bases and J shed 8 bases, with 21 bases lying between them. Germline values: CDR1 SGDLS, CDR2 YYNGEE. CDR3 length: 16 residues. The CDR3 spells CASSFPRGDGGGELFF. CDR3 DNA sequence: TGTGCCAGCAGCTTCCCCAGAGGTGACGGGGGAGGGGAGCTGTTTTTT.

In this sample, this clone turned up once. A read error may produce the germline difference seen at one junction end. The rearrangement uses TRBV12-3 or TRBV12-4 and TRBJ2-7; 9 bases map to TRBD1. The CDR3 runs 13 residues. The CDR3 region is CVSRGTGSYEQYF. In DNA form, the CDR3 reads TGTGTCAGCAGGGGGACAGGGTCCTACGAGCAGTACTTC.

The rearrangement uses TRBV19 and TRBJ1-4; 9 positions agree with TRBD1. Germline trimming cut 6 bases from V and 7 bases from J; bases unmatched to any gene: 15. Per germline, CDR1 LNHDA and CDR2 SQIVND (reference sequence). This CDR3 spans 17 amino acids. This CDR3 reads CASRWGQGDSGSEKLFF. CDR3 sequence (DNA): TGTGCCAGTAGATGGGGACAGGGCGATTCGGGGAGTGAAAAACTGTTTTTT. The whole variable domain, remainder taken from reference TRBV19 and TRBJ1-4, is DGGITQSPKYLFRKEGQNVTLSCEQNLNHDAMYWYRQDPGQGLRLIYYSQIVNDFQKGDIAEGYSVSREKKESFPLTVTSAQKNPTAFYLCASRWGQGDSGSEKLFFGSGTQLSVL.

This clone was observed a handful of times. The genes are TRBV7-2 and TRBJ2-2; 10 nucleotides agree with TRBD2. This CDR3 region has 18 residues. CDR1 is SGHTA and CDR2 is FQGNSA in the germline V gene. Losses at the gene ends were 1 base for V and 6 bases for J; bases not matched to a gene: 11. CDR3 nucleotide sequence: TGTGCCAGCAGCTTAGGATTAGCGGGGGGCCCTACCGCCGGGGAGCTGTTTTTT. Translating gives CASSLGLAGGPTAGELFF.

The chain has TRBV11-2 and TRBJ2-1; D might be TRBD2 (5 bases). The CDR3 sequence is 15 residues long. V was pared by 4 bases and J by 4 bases, with 14 bases between. Germline lookup yields CDR1 SGHAT and CDR2 FQNNGV. The CDR3 coding sequence is TGTGCCAGCAGCTCCTACGACTACCCGTACAATGAGCAGTTCTTC. Residues: CASSSYDYPYNEQFF.

The V call is TRBV4-1, the J call TRBJ1-4; weak D call: TRBD1 (6 bases). The CDR3 has 14 amino acids. Germline V gene sequence: CDR1 MGHRA, CDR2 YSYEKL. V was trimmed by 8 bases and J by 2 bases, leaving 12 bases between them. CDR3 in amino acids: CASRGGTTNEKLFF. In DNA, the CDR3 is TGCGCCAGCCGGGGGGGCACGACTAATGAAAAACTGTTTTTT.

V and J are TRBV27 and TRBJ2-7, with a possible D match to TRBD1 (5 bases). Germline V CDR1 and CDR2: MNHEY, SMNVEV (reference sequence). CDR3 length: 14 residues. V shed 1 base and J shed 6 bases, with 13 bases lying between them. The CDR3 loop reads CASSLLGLPLEQYF. The DNA of the CDR3 is TGTGCCAGCAGTTTATTGGGGCTACCTCTCGAGCAGTACTTC.

Ten or more counts support this clone. This sequence joins TRBV6-5 and TRBJ1-3; 7 nucleotides line up with TRBD1. The junction had 4 bases not matched to a gene; V was cut back by 2 bases and J by 3 bases. Germline lookup yields CDR1 MNHEY and CDR2 SVGAGI. The CDR3 consists of 15 residues. The CDR3 DNA reads as TGTGCCAGCAGTTACCGGACAGGAGGTGGAAACACCATATATTTT. The encoded protein is CASSYRTGGGNTIYF.

This clone was seen a single time. This chain uses TRBV5-4 with TRBJ2-5, with TRBD2 as a possible D gene (6 bases). Germline V gives CDR1 SGHNT, CDR2 YYREEE (reference sequence). This CDR3 contains 13 residues. Trimming left V 4 bases short and J 5 bases short, with 12 bases between. Here the CDR3 DNA reads TGTGCCAGCAGCCCAGCGGAGGGGGAGACCCAGTACTTC. Translation gives CASSPAEGETQYF.

V and J are TRBV6-5 and TRBJ1-1, with 9 bases matching TRBD1. The CDR3 runs 15 residues. Germline V gives CDR1 MNHEY, CDR2 SVGAGI. The junction had 11 bases not matched to a gene; V was cut back by 8 bases and J by 4 bases. The CDR3 coding sequence is TGTGCCAGCTCTGGTGGAGAACAGGGGGCCACTGAAGCTTTCTTT. Its protein product is CASSGGEQGATEAFF.

The chain links TRBV2 to TRBJ1-2, with no clear D. Germline V gene data show CDR1 as SNHLY and CDR2 as FYNNEI. V was pared by 6 bases and J by 0 bases, with 14 bases between. The CDR3 loop spans 15 amino acids. The CDR3 DNA reads TGTGCCAGCAGGGCGGGAAGCCACACTAACTATGGCTACACCTTC. Its protein product is CASRAGSHTNYGYTF.

The gene calls are TRBV5-6 and TRBJ1-2, with D possibly matching TRBD1 (6 bases). This CDR3 is 16 amino acids long. The V gene lost 1 base and the J gene lost 4 bases, with 17 bases spanning the gap. Germline-derived CDR1 and CDR2 are SGHDT and YYEEEE. CDR3 coding DNA: TGTGCCAGCAGCTTGAGGGCACAGGGAATTGTCTATGGCTACACCTTC. The encoded protein is CASSLRAQGIVYGYTF. Combining the CDR3 with reference TRBV5-6 and TRBJ1-2 gives the whole variable domain DAGVTQSPTHLIKTRGQQVTLRCSPKSGHDTVSWYQQALGQGPQFIFQYYEEEERQRGNFPDRFSGHQFPNYSSELNVNALLLGDSALYLCASSLRAQGIVYGYTFGSGTRLTVV.

V is TRBV24-1 and J is TRBJ2-2; D is perhaps TRBD1 (6 bases). Germline V gene lookup returns CDR1 KGHDR and CDR2 SFDVKD. Trimming shortened V by 7 bases and J by 4 bases, and 9 bases separated the two germline ends. The CDR3 runs to 13 residues. CDR3 sequence reads: CATSVRGTGELFF. DNA of the CDR3: TGTGCCACCAGCGTCAGGGGCACCGGGGAGCTGTTTTTT.

This clone was observed a single time. The J gene is TRBJ2-5, the V gene TRBV2; 12 bases agree with TRBD1. CDR3 length: 15 amino acids. Looked up from germline, CDR1 is SNHLY and CDR2 is FYNNEI. J was trimmed by 5 bases and V by 6 bases; bases with no gene match: 7. The DNA for the CDR3 is TGTGCCAGCAGCGCCGGGACAGGGGGCGGGGAGACCCAGTACTTC. Protein sequence: CASSAGTGGGETQYF.

The rearrangement joins TRBV2 to TRBJ2-7; D is undetermined. Germline loops: CDR1 SNHLY, CDR2 FYNNEI. CDR3 length: 12 amino acids. Trimming stripped 5 bases from V and 3 bases from J, with 8 bases between. Written as DNA, the CDR3 is TGTGCCAGCAGTAAAACAGTCTACGAGCAGTACGTC. The encoded protein is CASSKTVYEQYV.

The V and J genes are TRBV24-1 and TRBJ1-1; D is unclear. CDR1 KGHDR and CDR2 SFDVKD come from the germline V gene. The CDR3 totals 13 residues. Trimming left V 3 bases short and J 7 bases short, with 11 bases between. DNA for the CDR3: TGTGCCACCAGTGATCACATTGGTTATGAAGCTTTCTTT. Encoded protein: CATSDHIGYEAFF.

V is TRBV27 and J is TRBJ1-1, with D tentatively TRBD1 (6 bases). The CDR3 is 13 amino acids. Germline loops: CDR1 MNHEY, CDR2 SMNVEV (reference sequence). Between the trimmed V and J ends, which lost 3 bases and 4 bases, there was a span of 9 bases. The CDR3 loop reads CASSLVRGTEAFF. CDR3 coding DNA: TGTGCCAGCAGTTTGGTCAGGGGCACTGAAGCTTTCTTT.